Below are 20 T cell receptor beta chains sequenced from a single sample in a study of CD8 T cells in ankylosing spondylitis (dated by TCRdb to 2016 to 2017). The library was obtained by 5' RACE. The listed sequencing device is Illumina HiSeq 2500. TCRdb reanalyzed the raw reads on its own, using fastp at Q25 for trimming and MiXCR for clone calling, and kept in-frame beta chains. Here each entry gathers all rows of one CDR3 protein and keeps the most common genes and DNA. The sample records about 92,000 distinct CDR3 sequences, about 8.8% of which are singletons. The ten top clones hold approximately 4.6% of the sample. Material: blood, either unsorted or a sorted T cell fraction (not recorded which). These receptors came from a male donor with ankylosing spondylitis or in good health (not recorded which).

In its sample, this clonotype was seen many times. The V call is TRBV29-1, the J call TRBJ2-5; perhaps TRBD1 as D (5 bases). The CDR3 sequence is 13 residues long. Trimming took off 5 bases at V and 2 bases at J, with 12 bases between the two ends. Germline assignment: CDR1 SQVTM and CDR2 ANQGSEA. The CDR3 nucleotides read TGCAGCGTTTTACAGGTACCTCAAGAGACCCAGTACTTC. It encodes CSVLQVPQETQYF.

The table lists this clonotype with a few counts. The V and J genes are TRBV5-6 and TRBJ2-1; D call uncertain. V was pared by 1 base and J by 9 bases, with 5 bases between. Germline V CDR1 and CDR2: SGHDT, YYEEEE. The CDR3 extends over 11 amino acids. CDR3 bases: TGTGCCAGCAGCTTGATTTCTGAGCAGTTCTTC. Translating it yields CASSLISEQFF.

The J gene is TRBJ2-7, the V gene TRBV7-2; D uncertain. Germline CDR1 SGHTA, CDR2 FQGNSA. The CDR3 extends over 14 amino acids. The V and J ends lost 7 bases and 0 bases respectively, with 13 bases between them. This CDR3 reads CASKQDWSSYEQYF. CDR3 DNA: TGTGCCAGCAAGCAAGACTGGAGCTCCTACGAGCAGTACTTC.

This clonotype was counted a single time. The V and J genes are TRBV12-3 or TRBV12-4 and TRBJ2-3, with TRBD1 matching 7 bases. V lost 2 bases and J lost 2; bases outside the gene matches: 7. The CDR3 runs to 16 residues. As DNA, the CDR3 is TGTGCCAGCAGTTTATTTCGGGACAGATACACAGATACGCAGTATTTT. Its translation is CASSLFRDRYTDTQYF.

This clonotype appeared many times. The chain employs TRBV5-6 and TRBJ2-7; D uncertain. CDR1 and CDR2 (germline): SGHDT, YYEEEE. With 4 bases removed from V and 2 bases from J, the gap between germline ends came to 13 bases. This CDR3 is built from 14 residues. CDR3 in DNA: TGTGCCAGCAGCGGGCCCTCAGGTACCTACGAGCAGTACTTC. It translates to CASSGPSGTYEQYF.

At least ten counts were recorded for this clonotype. V usage is TRBV29-1 and J usage is TRBJ2-6; possibly TRBD1 or TRBD2 for D (5 bases each). CDR1 and CDR2 (germline): SQVTM, ANQGSEA. CDR3 length: 16 residues. Between the trimmed V and J ends, which lost 1 base and 0 bases, there was a span of 10 bases. This CDR3 reads CSVEVSGSSGANVLTF. For the CDR3, the DNA is TGCAGCGTTGAAGTGTCAGGGAGCTCTGGGGCCAACGTCCTGACTTTC.

Ten or more counts support this clonotype. The chain recombines TRBV9 with TRBJ1-6, with a possible D match to TRBD1 (6 bases). The CDR3 has 13 amino acids. With 5 bases removed from V and 9 bases from J, the gap between germline ends came to 12 bases. The germline V gene has CDR1 SGDLS and CDR2 YYNGEE. The CDR3 sequence: CASSTGLVSPLHF. DNA of the CDR3: TGTGCCAGCAGTACAGGGTTGGTTTCACCCCTCCACTTT.

This clonotype was detected many times. The CDR3 coding sequence is TGTGCCTGGGGGGGCAGCTCCTACGAGCAGTACTTC. Encoded protein: CAWGGSSYEQYF. The rearrangement uses TRBV30 and TRBJ2-7; D possibly corresponds to TRBD1 (6 bases). V lost 5 bases, J lost 0 bases, and 8 bases lay in between. From germline, CDR1 is GTSNPN and CDR2 SVGIG (reference sequence). CDR3 size: 12 residues.

This clonotype was detected many times. CDR3 nucleotides: TGTGCCAGCTCGCCCCTGGGCGATGGCACAGATACGCAGTATTTT. Its translation is CASSPLGDGTDTQYF. The V call is TRBV18, the J call TRBJ2-3; D unclear. The CDR3 sequence is 15 residues long. The V end was cut by 6 bases, the J end by 1 base, with 14 bases between. Germline CDR1 and CDR2: KGHSH and LQKENI.

The V and J genes are TRBV12-3 or TRBV12-4 and TRBJ2-1; TRBD2 matches 13 bases. This CDR3 is 18 amino acids long. Trimming removed 10 bases from V and 4 bases from J; junction bases left unmatched: 16. CDR3 protein: CAIRTSGGASQIYNEQFF. CDR3 in DNA: TGTGCCATCAGAACTAGCGGGGGGGCTTCCCAAATATACAATGAGCAGTTCTTC.

Many counts were recorded for this clonotype. The chain combines TRBV5-5 with TRBJ1-5; 11 bases map to TRBD1. Germline assignment: CDR1 SGHKS and CDR2 YYEKEE (reference sequence). V was clipped by 5 bases and J by 6 bases; unmatched bases: 7. CDR3 length equals 15 residues. This CDR3 reads CASSPGQGARQPQHF. CDR3 sequence (DNA): TGTGCCAGCAGTCCTGGACAGGGGGCTCGTCAGCCCCAGCATTTT.

This clonotype was seen at least ten times. The chain is built from TRBV15 and TRBJ1-3; D is unclear. V lost 0 bases and J lost 0, with 6 bases in between. The CDR3 runs 15 residues. Looked up from germline, CDR1 is LNHNV and CDR2 is YYDKDF (reference sequence). This CDR3 is CATSRDKSSGNTIYF. In DNA form, the CDR3 reads TGTGCCACCAGCAGAGACAAGAGCTCTGGAAACACCATATATTTT.

This clonotype has ten or more counts. V gene TRBV7-6 combines with J gene TRBJ1-5; unclear D gene. The CDR3 is 13 amino acids. Germline V gene sequence: CDR1 SGHVS, CDR2 FNYEAQ. Trimming removed 5 bases at V and 7 bases at J, with 12 bases between. CDR3: CASSPNPTQPQHF. DNA of the CDR3: TGTGCCAGCAGCCCCAACCCTACGCAGCCCCAGCATTTT.

In its sample, this clonotype was seen many times. The genes are TRBV23-1 and TRBJ1-6; maybe TRBD1 (5 bases). TRBV23-1 is designated an ORF whose function remains uncertain. V gave up 4 bases and J gave up 0 bases, with 19 bases separating them. The CDR3 extends over 19 amino acids. The CDR3 loop reads CASSPSGRAFCSYNSPLHF. In DNA, the CDR3 is TGCGCCAGCAGTCCCTCAGGCAGGGCTTTTTGCTCCTATAATTCACCCCTCCACTTT.

The sample holds one count of this clonotype. Compared with germline, one end of the junction differs, possibly owing to a read error. This chain links TRBV24-1 with TRBJ2-3; TRBD2 agrees at 7 bases. There are 16 residues in the CDR3. From germline, CDR1 is KGHDR and CDR2 SFDVKD. CDR3 DNA sequence: TGCTGCAGTGCTCCGAAAGCGGGGTCTAGCACAGATACGCAGTATTTT. Its protein product is CCSAPKAGSSTDTQYF.

Many counts were recorded for this clonotype. The gene calls are TRBV20-1 and TRBJ2-1; D is unresolved. This CDR3 is built from 11 residues. The V and J ends lost 2 bases and 7 bases respectively, with 6 bases between them. In germline, CDR1 is DFQATT, CDR2 SNEGSKA (reference sequence). Here the CDR3 reads CSARPQNEQFF. In DNA, the CDR3 is TGCAGTGCTAGACCTCAGAATGAGCAGTTCTTC.

This clonotype was seen many times. This chain links TRBV12-3 or TRBV12-4 with TRBJ1-5; D unclear. The CDR3 runs 14 residues. The V gene lost 5 bases and the J gene lost 1 base, with 9 bases spanning the gap. CDR3 amino acids: CASSLAQSNQPQHF. The CDR3 DNA sequence: TGTGCCAGCAGTCTTGCCCAGAGCAATCAGCCCCAGCATTTT.

This clonotype was counted only a few times. V usage is TRBV5-1 and J usage is TRBJ2-1, with TRBD2 as a possible D gene (5 bases). The CDR3 contains 13 residues. V dropped 0 bases and J dropped 5 bases, with 6 bases sitting between them. CDR1 SGHRS and CDR2 YFSETQ come from the germline V gene. The CDR3 region is CASSLVGDNEQFF. CDR3 in DNA: TGCGCCAGCAGCTTGGTGGGAGACAATGAGCAGTTCTTC.

This clonotype was seen ten or more times. The J gene is TRBJ1-2, the V gene TRBV19; D gene uncertain. The CDR3 contains 15 residues. Germline CDR1 is LNHDA and CDR2 is SQIVND (reference sequence). The V gene lost 1 base and the J gene lost 6 bases, with 15 bases spanning the gap. CDR3 residues: CASSIGQTNYDGYTF. The CDR3 DNA sequence: TGTGCCAGTAGTATAGGGCAAACAAACTATGATGGCTACACCTTC.

This clonotype has a count of ten or more. This chain links TRBV9 with TRBJ1-3; tentative D call: TRBD1 (6 bases). Per the germline V gene, CDR1 is SGDLS and CDR2 is YYNGEE. The CDR3 loop spans 14 amino acids. The V and J ends lost 0 bases and 2 bases respectively, with 6 bases between them. The CDR3 DNA reads TGTGCCAGCAGCGTAGACAGGGCTGGAAACACCATATATTTT. This gives the protein CASSVDRAGNTIYF.